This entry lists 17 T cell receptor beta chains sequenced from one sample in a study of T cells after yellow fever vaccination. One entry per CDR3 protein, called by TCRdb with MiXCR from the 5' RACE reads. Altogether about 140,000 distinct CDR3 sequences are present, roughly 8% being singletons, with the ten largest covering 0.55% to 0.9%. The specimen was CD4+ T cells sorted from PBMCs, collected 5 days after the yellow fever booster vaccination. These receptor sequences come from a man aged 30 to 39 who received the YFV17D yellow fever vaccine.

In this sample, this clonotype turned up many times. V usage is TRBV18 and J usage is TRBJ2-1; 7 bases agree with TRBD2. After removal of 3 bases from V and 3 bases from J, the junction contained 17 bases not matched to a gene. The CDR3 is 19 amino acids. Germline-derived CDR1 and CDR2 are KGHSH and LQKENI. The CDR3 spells CASSPPAFSGLADYNEQFF. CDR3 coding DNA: TGTGCCAGCTCACCGCCGGCTTTCTCTGGCCTAGCGGACTACAATGAGCAGTTCTTC.

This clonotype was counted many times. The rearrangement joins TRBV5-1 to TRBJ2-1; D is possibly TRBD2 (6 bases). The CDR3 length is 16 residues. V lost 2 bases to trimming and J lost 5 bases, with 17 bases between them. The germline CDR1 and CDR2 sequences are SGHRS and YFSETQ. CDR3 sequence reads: CASSFGYGGVNNEQFF. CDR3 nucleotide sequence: TGCGCCAGCAGCTTCGGTTACGGGGGAGTTAACAATGAGCAGTTCTTC.

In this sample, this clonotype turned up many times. The CDR3 protein is CASSSVGQETQYF. The CDR3 DNA follows: TGTGCCAGCAGCAGTGTAGGACAAGAGACCCAGTACTTC. The gene calls are TRBV9 and TRBJ2-5; the D is unclear. Germline V gene lookup returns CDR1 SGDLS and CDR2 YYNGEE. V gave up 4 bases and J gave up 2 bases, with 9 bases separating them. The CDR3 extends over 13 amino acids.

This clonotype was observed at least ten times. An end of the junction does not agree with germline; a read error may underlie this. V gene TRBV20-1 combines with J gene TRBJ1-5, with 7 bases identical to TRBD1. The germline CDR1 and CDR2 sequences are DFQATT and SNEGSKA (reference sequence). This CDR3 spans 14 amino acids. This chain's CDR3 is CSAIPGGRSQPQHF. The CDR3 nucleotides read TGCAGCGCTATCCCAGGGGGTAGGAGCCAGCCCCAGCATTTT.

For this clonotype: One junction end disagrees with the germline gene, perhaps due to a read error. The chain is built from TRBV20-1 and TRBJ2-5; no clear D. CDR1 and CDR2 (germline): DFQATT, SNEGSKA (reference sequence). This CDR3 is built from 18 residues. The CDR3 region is CCAGILLRILAAKETQYF. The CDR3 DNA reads TGCTGTGCTGGGATTCTTTTGCGCATTTTGGCAGCAAAAGAGACCCAGTACTTC.

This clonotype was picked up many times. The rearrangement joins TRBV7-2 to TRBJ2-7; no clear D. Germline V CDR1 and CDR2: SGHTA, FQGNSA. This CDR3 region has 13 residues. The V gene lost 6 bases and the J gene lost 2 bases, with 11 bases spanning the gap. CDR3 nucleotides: TGTGCCAGCAGTTCGGTGGAAACCTACGAGCAGTACTTC. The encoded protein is CASSSVETYEQYF.

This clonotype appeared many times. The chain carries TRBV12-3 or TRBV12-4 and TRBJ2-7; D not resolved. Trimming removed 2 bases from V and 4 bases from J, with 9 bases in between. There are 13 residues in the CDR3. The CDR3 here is CASSLTLPYEQYF. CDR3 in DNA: TGTGCCAGCAGTTTAACTCTGCCTTACGAGCAGTACTTC.

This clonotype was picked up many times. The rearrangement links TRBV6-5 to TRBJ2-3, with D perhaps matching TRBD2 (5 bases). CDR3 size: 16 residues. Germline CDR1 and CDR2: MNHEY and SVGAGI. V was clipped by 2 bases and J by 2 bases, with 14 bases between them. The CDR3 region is CASSYARSGPTDTQYF. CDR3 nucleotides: TGTGCCAGCAGTTACGCCCGGAGCGGCCCCACAGATACGCAGTATTTT.

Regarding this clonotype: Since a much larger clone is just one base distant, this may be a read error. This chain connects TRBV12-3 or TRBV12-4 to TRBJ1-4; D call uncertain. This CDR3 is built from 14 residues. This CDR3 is CASSFQSTSEKLFF. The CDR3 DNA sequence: TGTGCCAGCAGTTTCCAGTCAACTAGTGAAAAACTGTTTTTT.

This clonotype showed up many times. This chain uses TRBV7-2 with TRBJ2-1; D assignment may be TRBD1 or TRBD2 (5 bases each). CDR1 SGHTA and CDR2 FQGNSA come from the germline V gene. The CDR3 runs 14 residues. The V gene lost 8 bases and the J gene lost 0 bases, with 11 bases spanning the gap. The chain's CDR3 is CASLRDLSYNEQFF. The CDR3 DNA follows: TGTGCCAGCCTCCGGGACCTCTCCTACAATGAGCAGTTCTTC.

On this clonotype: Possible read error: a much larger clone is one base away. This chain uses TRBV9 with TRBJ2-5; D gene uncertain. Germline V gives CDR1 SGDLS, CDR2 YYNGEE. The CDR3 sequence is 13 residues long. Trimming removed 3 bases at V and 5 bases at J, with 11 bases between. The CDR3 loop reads CASSGGSEETQYF. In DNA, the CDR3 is TGTGCCAGCAGCGGAGGATCGGAGGAGACCCAGTACTTC.

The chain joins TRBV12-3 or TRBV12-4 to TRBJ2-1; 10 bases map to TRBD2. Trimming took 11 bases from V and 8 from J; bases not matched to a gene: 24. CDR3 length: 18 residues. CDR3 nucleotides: TGTGCCTGCTGTTTAGCGCTCGCTAGCGGGAGCGAGGTGGATGAGCAGTTCTTC. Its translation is CACCLALASGSEVDEQFF.

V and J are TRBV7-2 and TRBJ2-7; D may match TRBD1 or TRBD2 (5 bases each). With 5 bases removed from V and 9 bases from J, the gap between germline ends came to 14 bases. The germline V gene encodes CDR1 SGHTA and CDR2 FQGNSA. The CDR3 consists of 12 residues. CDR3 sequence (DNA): TGTGCCAGCAGCCAAGGGACCCATGGGCAGTACTTC. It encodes CASSQGTHGQYF.

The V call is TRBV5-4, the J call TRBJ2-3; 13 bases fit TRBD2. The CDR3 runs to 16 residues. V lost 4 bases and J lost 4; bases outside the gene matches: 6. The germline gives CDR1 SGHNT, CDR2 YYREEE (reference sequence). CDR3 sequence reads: CASSAWTSGRADTQYF. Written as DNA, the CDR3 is TGTGCCAGCAGCGCATGGACTAGCGGGAGAGCAGATACGCAGTATTTT.

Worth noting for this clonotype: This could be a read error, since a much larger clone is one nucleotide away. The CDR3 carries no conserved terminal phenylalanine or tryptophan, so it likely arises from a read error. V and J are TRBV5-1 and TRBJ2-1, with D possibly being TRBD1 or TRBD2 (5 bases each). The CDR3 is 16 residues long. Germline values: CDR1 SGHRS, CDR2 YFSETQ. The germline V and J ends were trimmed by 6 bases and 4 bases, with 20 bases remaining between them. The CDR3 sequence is CASTPDGTRGYNEQFL. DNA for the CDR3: TGCGCCAGCACCCCCGACGGGACGAGGGGTTACAATGAGCAGTTCTTA.

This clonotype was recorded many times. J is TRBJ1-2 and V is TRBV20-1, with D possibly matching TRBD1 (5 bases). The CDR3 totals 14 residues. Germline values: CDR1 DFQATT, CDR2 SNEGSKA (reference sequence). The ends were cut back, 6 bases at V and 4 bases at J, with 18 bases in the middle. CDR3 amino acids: CSAPEGRASYGYTF. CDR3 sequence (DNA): TGCAGTGCCCCGGAGGGCAGGGCAAGCTATGGCTACACCTTC.

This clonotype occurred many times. This CDR3 is CASSLHTGTGTNSPLHF. The CDR3 coding sequence is TGCGCCAGCAGCTTACATACCGGGACAGGGACTAATTCACCCCTCCACTTT. The chain couples TRBV5-1 to TRBJ1-6; 9 bases align to TRBD1. Germline V gene sequence: CDR1 SGHRS, CDR2 YFSETQ. The CDR3 is 17 amino acids. J lost 6 bases, V lost 2 bases, and 9 bases had no gene match.